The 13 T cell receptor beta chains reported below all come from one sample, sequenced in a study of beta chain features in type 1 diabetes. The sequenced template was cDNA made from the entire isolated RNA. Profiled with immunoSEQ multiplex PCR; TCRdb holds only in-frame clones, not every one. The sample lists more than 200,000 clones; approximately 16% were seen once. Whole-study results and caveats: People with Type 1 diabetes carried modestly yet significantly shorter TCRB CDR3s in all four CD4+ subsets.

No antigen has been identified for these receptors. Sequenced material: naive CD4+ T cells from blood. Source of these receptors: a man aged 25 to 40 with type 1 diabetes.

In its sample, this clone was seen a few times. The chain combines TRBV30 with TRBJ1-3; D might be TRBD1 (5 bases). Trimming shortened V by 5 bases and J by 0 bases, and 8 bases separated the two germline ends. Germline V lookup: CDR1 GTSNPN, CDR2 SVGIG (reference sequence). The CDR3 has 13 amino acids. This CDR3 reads CAWDRVSGNTIYF. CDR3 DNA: TGTGCCTGGGACAGAGTCTCTGGAAACACCATATATTTT.

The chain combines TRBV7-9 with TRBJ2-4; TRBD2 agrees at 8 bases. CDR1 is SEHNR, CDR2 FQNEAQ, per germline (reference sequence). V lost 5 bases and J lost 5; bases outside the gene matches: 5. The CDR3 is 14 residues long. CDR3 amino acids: CASSHTGGENIQYF. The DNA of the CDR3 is TGTGCCAGCAGCCATACGGGAGGGGAAAACATTCAGTACTTC.

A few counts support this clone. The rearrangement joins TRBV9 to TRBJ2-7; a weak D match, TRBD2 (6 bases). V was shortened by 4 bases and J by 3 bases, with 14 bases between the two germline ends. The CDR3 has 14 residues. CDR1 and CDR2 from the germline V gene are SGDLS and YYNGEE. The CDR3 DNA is TGTGCCAGCAGCTTCGGGACTGGTCTCTACGAGCAGTACTTC. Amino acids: CASSFGTGLYEQYF.

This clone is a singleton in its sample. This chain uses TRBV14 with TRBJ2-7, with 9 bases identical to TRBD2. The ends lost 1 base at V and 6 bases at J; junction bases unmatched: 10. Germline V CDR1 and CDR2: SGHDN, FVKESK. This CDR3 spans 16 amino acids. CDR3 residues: CASSQVGLAMPREQYF. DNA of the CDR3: TGTGCCAGCAGCCAAGTTGGACTAGCGATGCCTCGCGAGCAGTACTTC.

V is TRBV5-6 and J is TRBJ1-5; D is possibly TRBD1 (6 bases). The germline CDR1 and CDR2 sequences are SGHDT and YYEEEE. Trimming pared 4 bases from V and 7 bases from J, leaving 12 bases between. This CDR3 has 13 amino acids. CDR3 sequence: CASSMRQVQPQHF. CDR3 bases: TGTGCCAGCAGCATGAGACAGGTACAGCCCCAGCATTTT.

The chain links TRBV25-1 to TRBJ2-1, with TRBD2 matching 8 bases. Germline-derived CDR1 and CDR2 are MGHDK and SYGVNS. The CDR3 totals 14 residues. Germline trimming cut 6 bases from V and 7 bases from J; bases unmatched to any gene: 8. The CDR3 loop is CASSSSGLLNEQFF. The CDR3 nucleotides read TGTGCCAGCAGCTCTAGCGGGTTACTGAATGAGCAGTTCTTC.

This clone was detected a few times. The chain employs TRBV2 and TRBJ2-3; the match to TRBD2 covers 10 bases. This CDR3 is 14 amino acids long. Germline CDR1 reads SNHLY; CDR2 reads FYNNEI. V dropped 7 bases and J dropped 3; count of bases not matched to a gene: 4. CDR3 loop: CASKSGRVTDTQYF. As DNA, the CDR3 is TGTGCCAGCAAAAGCGGGAGGGTTACAGATACGCAGTATTTT.

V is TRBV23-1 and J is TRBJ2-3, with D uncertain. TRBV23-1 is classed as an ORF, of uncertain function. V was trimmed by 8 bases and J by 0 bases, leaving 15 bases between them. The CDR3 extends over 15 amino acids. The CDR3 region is CASHPSYPSTDTQYF. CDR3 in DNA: TGCGCCAGCCATCCTAGTTATCCGAGCACAGATACGCAGTATTTT.

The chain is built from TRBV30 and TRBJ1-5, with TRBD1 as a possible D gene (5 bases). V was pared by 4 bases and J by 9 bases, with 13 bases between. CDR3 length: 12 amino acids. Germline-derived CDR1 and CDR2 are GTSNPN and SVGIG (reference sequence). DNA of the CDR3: TGTGCCTGGAAGGGAGTGGGGCTGCCCCAGCATTTT. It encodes CAWKGVGLPQHF.

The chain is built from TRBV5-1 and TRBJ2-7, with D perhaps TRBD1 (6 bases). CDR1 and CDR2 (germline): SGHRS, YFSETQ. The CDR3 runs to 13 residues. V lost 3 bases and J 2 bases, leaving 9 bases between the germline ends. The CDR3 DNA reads TGCGCCAGCAGCTCGGACAGAACCTACGAGCAGTACTTC. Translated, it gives CASSSDRTYEQYF.

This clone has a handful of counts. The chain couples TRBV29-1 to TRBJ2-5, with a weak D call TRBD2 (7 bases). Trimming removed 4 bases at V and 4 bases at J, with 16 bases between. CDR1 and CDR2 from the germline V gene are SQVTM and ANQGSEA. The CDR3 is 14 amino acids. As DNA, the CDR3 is TGCAGCGTTGCGGGAGCGGGACACGGAGAGACCCAGTACTTC. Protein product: CSVAGAGHGETQYF. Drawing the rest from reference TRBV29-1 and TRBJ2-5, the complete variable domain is SAVISQKPSRDICQRGTSLTIQCQVDSQVTMMFWYRQQPGQSLTLIATANQGSEATYESGFVIDKFPISRPNLTFSTLTVSNMSPEDSSIYLCSVAGAGHGETQYFGPGTRLLVL.

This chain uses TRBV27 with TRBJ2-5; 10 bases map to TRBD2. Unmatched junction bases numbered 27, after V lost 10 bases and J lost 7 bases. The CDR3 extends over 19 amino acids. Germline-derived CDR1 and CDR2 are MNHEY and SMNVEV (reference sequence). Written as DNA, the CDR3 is TGTGCCACGAAAGCACCAAAAGGCCAGAGCGGGAGGGCCGAAGCGACCCAGTACTTC. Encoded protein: CATKAPKGQSGRAEATQYF.

The CDR3 sequence is CASGLVYVQGNYGYTF. In DNA form, the CDR3 reads TGTGCTAGTGGTTTGGTATACGTGCAGGGCAACTATGGCTACACCTTC. This chain uses TRBV12-5 with TRBJ1-2; possibly TRBD1 for D (5 bases). CDR3 length: 16 residues. With 0 bases removed from V and 2 bases from J, the gap between germline ends came to 13 bases. Germline lookup yields CDR1 LGHNT and CDR2 FRNRAP. Drawing the rest from reference TRBV12-5 and TRBJ1-2, the complete variable domain is DARVTQTPRHKVTEMGQEVTMRCQPILGHNTVFWYRQTMMQGLELLAYFRNRAPLDDSGMPKDRFSAEMPDATLATLKIQPSEPRDSAVYFCASGLVYVQGNYGYTFGSGTRLTVV.